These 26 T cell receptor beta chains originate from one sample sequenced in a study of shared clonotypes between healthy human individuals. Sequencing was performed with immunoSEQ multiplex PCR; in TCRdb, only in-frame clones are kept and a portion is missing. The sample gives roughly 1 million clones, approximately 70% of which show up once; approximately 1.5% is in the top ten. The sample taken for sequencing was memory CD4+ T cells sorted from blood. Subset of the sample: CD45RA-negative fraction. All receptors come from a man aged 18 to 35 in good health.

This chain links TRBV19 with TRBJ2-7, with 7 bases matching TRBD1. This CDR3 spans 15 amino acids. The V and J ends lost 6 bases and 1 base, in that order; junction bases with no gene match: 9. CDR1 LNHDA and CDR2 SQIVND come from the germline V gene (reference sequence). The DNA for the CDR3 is TGTGCCAGTAGCTCCGGGACAGACAGATCCTACGAGCAGTACTTC. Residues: CASSSGTDRSYEQYF.

The CDR3 nucleotides read TGTGCCTGGAGTGAAGCAGCTAACTATGGCTACACCTTC. Protein sequence: CAWSEAANYGYTF. The chain couples TRBV30 to TRBJ1-2, with no clear D. The CDR3 covers 13 residues. V was cut by 1 base and J by 0 bases, with 6 bases left in between. Germline V gives CDR1 GTSNPN, CDR2 SVGIG (reference sequence).

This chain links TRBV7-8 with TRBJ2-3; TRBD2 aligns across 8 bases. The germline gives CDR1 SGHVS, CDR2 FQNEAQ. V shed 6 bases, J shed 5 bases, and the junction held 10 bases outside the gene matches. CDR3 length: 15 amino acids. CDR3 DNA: TGTGCCAGCAGTGCCGGTCAAGCGGGGGAAGATACGCAGTATTTT. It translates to CASSAGQAGEDTQYF.

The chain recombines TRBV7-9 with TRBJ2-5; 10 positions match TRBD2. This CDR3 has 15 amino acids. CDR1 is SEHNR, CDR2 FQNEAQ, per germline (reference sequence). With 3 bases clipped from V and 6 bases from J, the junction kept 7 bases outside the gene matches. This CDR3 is CASSLTTSGPKTQYF. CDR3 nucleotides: TGTGCCAGCAGCTTGACGACTAGCGGGCCGAAGACCCAGTACTTC.

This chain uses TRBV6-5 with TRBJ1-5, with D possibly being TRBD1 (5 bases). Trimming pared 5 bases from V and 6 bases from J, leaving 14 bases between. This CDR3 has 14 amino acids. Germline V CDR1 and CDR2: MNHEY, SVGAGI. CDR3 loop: CASSEVEGRQPQHF. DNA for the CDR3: TGTGCCAGCAGTGAAGTAGAGGGGCGTCAGCCCCAGCATTTT.

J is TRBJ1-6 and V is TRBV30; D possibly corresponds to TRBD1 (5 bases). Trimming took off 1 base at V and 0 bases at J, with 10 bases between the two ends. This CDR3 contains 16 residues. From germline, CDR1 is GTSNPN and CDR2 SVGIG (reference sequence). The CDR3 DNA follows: TGTGCCTGGAGTGGTAAGGGGCACTCCTATAATTCACCCCTCCACTTT. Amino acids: CAWSGKGHSYNSPLHF.

The CDR3 nucleotides read TGTGCCAGCAGATTGGGGAATCAGCCCCAGCATTTT. Its translation: CASRLGNQPQHF. This chain uses TRBV6-6 with TRBJ1-5; D unclear. The CDR3 runs 12 residues. Per germline, CDR1 MNHNY and CDR2 SVGAGI (reference sequence). V lost 6 bases and J 4 bases, leaving 7 bases between the germline ends.

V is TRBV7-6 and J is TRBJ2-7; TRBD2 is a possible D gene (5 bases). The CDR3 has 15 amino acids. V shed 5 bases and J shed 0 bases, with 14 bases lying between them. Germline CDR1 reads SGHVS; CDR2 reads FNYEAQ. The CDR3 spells CASSLEDGSSYEQYF. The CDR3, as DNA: TGTGCCAGCAGCCTGGAGGACGGTAGCTCCTACGAGCAGTACTTC.

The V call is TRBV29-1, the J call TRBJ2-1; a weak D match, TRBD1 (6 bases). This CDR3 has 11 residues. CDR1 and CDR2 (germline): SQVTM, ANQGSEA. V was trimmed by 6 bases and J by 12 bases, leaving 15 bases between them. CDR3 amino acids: CSVPTPRGQFF. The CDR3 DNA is TGCAGCGTCCCGACCCCCAGGGGGCAGTTCTTC.

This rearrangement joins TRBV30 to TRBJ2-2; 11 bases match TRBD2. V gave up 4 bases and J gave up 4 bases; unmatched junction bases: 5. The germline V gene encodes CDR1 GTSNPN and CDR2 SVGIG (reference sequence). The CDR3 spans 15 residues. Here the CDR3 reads CAWTTGTSGTGELFF. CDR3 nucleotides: TGTGCCTGGACGACCGGGACTAGCGGCACCGGGGAGCTGTTTTTT.

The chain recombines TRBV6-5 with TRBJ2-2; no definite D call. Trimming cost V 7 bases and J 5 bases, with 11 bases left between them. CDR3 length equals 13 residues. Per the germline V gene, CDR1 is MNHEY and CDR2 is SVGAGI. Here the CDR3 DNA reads TGTGCCAGCAAAAAGAGGCAGACCGGGGAGCTGTTTTTT. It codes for CASKKRQTGELFF.

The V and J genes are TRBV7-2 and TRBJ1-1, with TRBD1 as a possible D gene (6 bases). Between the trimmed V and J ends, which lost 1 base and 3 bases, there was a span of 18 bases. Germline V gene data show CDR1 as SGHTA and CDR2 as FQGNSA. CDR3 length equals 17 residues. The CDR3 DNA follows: TGTGCCAGCAGCTTAGGCCCCTTTCAGGGGATCGACACTGAAGCTTTCTTT. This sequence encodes CASSLGPFQGIDTEAFF.

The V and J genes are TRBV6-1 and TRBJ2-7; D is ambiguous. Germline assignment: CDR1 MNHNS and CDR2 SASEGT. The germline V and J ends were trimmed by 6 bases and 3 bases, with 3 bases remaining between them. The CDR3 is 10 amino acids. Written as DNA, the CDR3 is TGTGCCAGCAGGAACTACGAGCAGTACTTC. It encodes CASRNYEQYF.

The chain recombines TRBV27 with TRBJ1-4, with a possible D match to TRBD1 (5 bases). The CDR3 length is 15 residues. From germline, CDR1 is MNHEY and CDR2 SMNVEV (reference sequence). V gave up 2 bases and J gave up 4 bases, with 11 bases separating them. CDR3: CASSLDGRGNEKLFF. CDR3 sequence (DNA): TGTGCCAGCAGTTTAGACGGGAGGGGTAATGAAAAACTGTTTTTT.

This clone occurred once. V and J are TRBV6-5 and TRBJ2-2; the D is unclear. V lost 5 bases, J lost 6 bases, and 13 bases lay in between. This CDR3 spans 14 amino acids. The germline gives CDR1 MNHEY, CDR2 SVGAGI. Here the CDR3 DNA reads TGTGCCAGCAGTAAGGGTATGGTCGCCGGGGAGCTGTTTTTT. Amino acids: CASSKGMVAGELFF.

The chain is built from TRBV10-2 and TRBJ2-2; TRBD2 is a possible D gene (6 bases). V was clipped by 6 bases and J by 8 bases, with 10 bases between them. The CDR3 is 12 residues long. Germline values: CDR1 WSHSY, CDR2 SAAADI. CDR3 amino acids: CASRGGPGELFF. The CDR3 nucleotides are TGCGCCAGCAGGGGGGGTCCAGGGGAGCTGTTTTTT.

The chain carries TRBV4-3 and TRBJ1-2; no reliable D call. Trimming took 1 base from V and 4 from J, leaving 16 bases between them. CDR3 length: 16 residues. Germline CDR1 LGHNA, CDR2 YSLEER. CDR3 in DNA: TGCGCCAGCAGCCAAGTCCCGATCAGGCGGGGCTATGGCTACACCTTC. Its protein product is CASSQVPIRRGYGYTF.

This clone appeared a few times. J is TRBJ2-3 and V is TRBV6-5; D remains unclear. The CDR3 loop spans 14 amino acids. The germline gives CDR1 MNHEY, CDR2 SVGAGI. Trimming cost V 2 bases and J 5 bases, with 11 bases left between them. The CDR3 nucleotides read TGTGCCAGCAGTTACAGTCCCACTCAAGATACGCAGTATTTT. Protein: CASSYSPTQDTQYF.

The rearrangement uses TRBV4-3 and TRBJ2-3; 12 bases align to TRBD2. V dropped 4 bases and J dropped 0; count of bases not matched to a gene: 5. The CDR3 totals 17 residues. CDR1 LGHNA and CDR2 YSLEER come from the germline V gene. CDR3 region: CASSRRLAGVSTDTQYF. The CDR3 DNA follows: TGCGCCAGCAGCCGCAGACTAGCGGGAGTTAGCACAGATACGCAGTATTTT.

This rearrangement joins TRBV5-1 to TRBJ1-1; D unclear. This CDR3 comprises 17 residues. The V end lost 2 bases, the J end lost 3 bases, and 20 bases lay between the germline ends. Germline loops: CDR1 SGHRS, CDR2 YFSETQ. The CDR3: CASSFPLADRPHTEAFF. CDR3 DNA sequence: TGCGCCAGCAGCTTCCCTTTAGCTGACCGCCCGCACACTGAAGCTTTCTTT.

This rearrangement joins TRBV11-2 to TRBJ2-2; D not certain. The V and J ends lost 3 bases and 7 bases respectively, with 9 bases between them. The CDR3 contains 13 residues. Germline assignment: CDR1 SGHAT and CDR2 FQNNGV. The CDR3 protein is CASSFRQSGELFF. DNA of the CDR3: TGTGCCAGCAGCTTCCGCCAAAGCGGGGAGCTGTTTTTT.

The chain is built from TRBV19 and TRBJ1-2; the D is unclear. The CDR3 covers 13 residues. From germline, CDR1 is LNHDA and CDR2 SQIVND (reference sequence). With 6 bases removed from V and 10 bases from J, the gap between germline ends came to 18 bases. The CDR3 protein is CASSDPGNTPYTF. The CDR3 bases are TGTGCCAGTAGCGATCCCGGGAACACTCCCTACACCTTC.

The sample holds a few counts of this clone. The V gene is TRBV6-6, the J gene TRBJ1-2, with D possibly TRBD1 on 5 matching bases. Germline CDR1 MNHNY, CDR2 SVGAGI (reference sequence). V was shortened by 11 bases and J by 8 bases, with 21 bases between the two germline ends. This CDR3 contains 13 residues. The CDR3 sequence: CAVRDDRTLGYTF. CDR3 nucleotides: TGTGCCGTTCGGGACGACAGAACCCTCGGCTACACCTTC.

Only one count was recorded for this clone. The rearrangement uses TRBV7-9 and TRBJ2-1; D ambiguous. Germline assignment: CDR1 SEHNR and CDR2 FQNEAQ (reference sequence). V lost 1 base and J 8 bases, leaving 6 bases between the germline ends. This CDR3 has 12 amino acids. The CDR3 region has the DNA TGTGCCAGCAGCTTAGACTCATATGAGCAGTTCTTC. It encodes CASSLDSYEQFF. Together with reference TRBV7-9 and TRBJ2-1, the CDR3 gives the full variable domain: DTGVSQNPRHKITKRGQNVTFRCDPISEHNRLYWYRQTLGQGPEFLTYFQNEAQLEKSRLLSDRFSAERPKGSFSTLEIQRTEQGDSAMYLCASSLDSYEQFFGPGTRLTVL.

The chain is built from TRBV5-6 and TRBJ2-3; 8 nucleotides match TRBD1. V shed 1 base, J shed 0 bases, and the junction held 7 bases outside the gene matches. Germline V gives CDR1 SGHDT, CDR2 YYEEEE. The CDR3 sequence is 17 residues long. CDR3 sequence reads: CASSLWGWDRSTDTQYF. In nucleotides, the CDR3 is TGTGCCAGCAGCTTGTGGGGGTGGGACAGGAGCACAGATACGCAGTATTTT.

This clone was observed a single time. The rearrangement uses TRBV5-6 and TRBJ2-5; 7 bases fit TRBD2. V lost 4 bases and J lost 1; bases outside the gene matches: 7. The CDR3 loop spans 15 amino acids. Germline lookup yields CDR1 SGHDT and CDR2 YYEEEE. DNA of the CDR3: TGTGCCAGCAGCCCAGTCAGCGGGGCCCAAGAGACCCAGTACTTC. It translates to CASSPVSGAQETQYF.